The entry below gives a single T cell receptor beta chain sequence along with its context. This record comes from a study of T cells after yellow fever vaccination. TCRdb recomputed calls from the 5' RACE reads with MiXCR, one row per CDR3 protein. The sample includes roughly 150,000 distinct CDR3 sequences, 7.7% seen only once; the top ten take roughly 0.77%. The ends lost 4 bases at V and 10 bases at J; junction bases unmatched: 7. The CDR3 is 14 amino acids. Germline loops: CDR1 SGHDT, CDR2 YYEEEE. This sequence originates from a young man who received the YFV17D yellow fever vaccine. The material was CD4+ T cells sorted from PBMCs, obtained 5 days after the yellow fever booster vaccination. The rearrangement links TRBV5-6 to TRBJ2-3, with 12 nucleotides matching TRBD2. CDR3 sequence: CASSPGLAGTAQYF. The DNA for the CDR3 is TGTGCCAGCAGCCCCGGACTAGCGGGAACTGCGCAGTATTTT.